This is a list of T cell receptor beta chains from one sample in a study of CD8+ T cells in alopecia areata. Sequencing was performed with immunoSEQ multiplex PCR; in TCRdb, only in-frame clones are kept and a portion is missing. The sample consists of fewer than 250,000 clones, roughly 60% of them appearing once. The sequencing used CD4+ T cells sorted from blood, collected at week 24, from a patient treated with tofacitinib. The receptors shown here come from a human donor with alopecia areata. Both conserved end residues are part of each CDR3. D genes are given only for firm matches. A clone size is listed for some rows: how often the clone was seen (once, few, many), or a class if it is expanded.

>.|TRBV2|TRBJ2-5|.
TGTGCCAGCAGTCAGGGGCTCCAAGAGACCCAGTACTTC
CASSQGLQETQYF
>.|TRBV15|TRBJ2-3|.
TGTGCCACCAGCAGAGACCCAGGGTCAGATACGCAGTATTTT
CATSRDPGSDTQYF
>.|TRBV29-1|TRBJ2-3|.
TGCAGCGTTGATAAAGGAGATACGCAGTATTTT
CSVDKGDTQYF
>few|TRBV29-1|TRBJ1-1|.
TGCAGCGTTGAAATAAACTCACAGCTGAACACTGAAGCTTTCTTT
CSVEINSQLNTEAFF
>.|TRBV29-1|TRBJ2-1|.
TGCAGCGTTGCGGTGACCAACAATGAGCAGTTCTTC
CSVAVTNNEQFF
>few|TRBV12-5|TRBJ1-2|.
TGTGCTAGTGGTTTTCTGGATGGCTACACCTTC
CASGFLDGYTF
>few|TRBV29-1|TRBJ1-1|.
TGCAGCGTTGAAGATTTTGGGCAGCAGAACACTGAAGCTTTCTTT
CSVEDFGQQNTEAFF
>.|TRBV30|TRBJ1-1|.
TGTGCCTGGAAGGGCGGCAGAATGAACACTGAAGCTTTCTTT
CAWKGGRMNTEAFF
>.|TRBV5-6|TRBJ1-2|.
TGTGCCAGCAGCTTAGTAGCTAACTATGGCTACACCTTC
CASSLVANYGYTF
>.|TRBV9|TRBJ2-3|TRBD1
TGTGCCAGCAGCGTAACCGGGACAGGGGCATCAGATACGCAGTATTTT
CASSVTGTGASDTQYF
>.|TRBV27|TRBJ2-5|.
TGTGCCAGCAGTTTAGGGCAGGGGATTCTAGAGACCCAGTACTTC
CASSLGQGILETQYF
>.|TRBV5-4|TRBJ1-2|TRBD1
TGTGCCAGCAGCTGGGACAGTCCGGATAACTATGGCTACACCTTC
CASSWDSPDNYGYTF
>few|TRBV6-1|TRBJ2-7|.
TGTGCCAGCAGTAGCAAGACCCAGGTCTACGAGCAGTACTTC
CASSSKTQVYEQYF
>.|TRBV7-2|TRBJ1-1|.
TGTGCCAGCAGCGTACTTGGGGTTGAAGCTTTCTTT
CASSVLGVEAFF
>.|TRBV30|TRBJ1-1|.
TGTGCCTGGAGTGTACTCGCAGGATCGGTAGAAGCTTTCTTT
CAWSVLAGSVEAFF
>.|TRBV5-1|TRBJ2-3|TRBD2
TGCGCCAGCAGCTCCCTGCGGGGACTACCCACAGATACGCAGTATTTT
CASSSLRGLPTDTQYF
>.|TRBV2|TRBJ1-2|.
TGTGCCAGCCGACAGGAGGACTATGGCTACACCTTC
CASRQEDYGYTF
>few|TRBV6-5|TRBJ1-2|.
TGTGCCAGCAGTTACCGCGAGGGTGGCTACACCTTC
CASSYREGGYTF
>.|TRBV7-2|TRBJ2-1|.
TGTGCCAGCAGCTTTTCGGGGATCGCCTACAATGAGCAGTTCTTC
CASSFSGIAYNEQFF
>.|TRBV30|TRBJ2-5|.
TGTGCCTGGAGTGTACTTCTCTTTTATTGGGAGACCCAGTACTTC
CAWSVLLFYWETQYF
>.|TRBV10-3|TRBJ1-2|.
TGTGCCATCAGTGAAGGAGGGAACGGCTACACCTTC
CAISEGGNGYTF
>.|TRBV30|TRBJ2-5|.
TGTGCCTGGACTTCAGGGAGGGAGACCCAGTACTTC
CAWTSGRETQYF
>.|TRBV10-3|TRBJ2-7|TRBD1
TGTGCCATCAGTGAGCACCTCCTCCAGGGGGTGGGGGAGCAGTACTTC
CAISEHLLQGVGEQYF
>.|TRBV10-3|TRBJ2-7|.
TGTGCCACCACGTGGGGAATTTCCTACGAGCAGTACTTC
CATTWGISYEQYF
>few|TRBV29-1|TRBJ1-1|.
TGCAGCGTTGAGGCCACTGAAGCTTTCTTT
CSVEATEAFF
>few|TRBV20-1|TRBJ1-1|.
TGCAGTGCTGGCAACACTGAAGCTTTCTTT
CSAGNTEAFF
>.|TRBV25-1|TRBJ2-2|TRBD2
TGTGCCAGCAGTTCGGGACTAGCGGCTGCCGGGGAGCTGTTTTTT
CASSSGLAAAGELFF
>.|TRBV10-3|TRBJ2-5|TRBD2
TGTGCCTCCAAGGCCAGCGGGGGGACCCAAGAGACCCAGTACTTC
CASKASGGTQETQYF
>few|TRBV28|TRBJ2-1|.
TGTGCCAGCAGCTCTCCTAGCGCGAGCTCCTACAATGAGCAGTTCTTC
CASSSPSASSYNEQFF
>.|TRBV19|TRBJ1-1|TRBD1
TGTGCCAGTAGTATAGAGGACAGGGTGGGCACTGAAGCTTTCTTT
CASSIEDRVGTEAFF
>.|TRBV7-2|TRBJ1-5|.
TGTGCCAGCAGCTTGGCGTCGGTGTATAGCAATCAGCCCCAGCATTTT
CASSLASVYSNQPQHF
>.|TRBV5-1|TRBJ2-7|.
TGCGCCAGCAGCTTGGCCGTCGGAGGGGGCTACGAGCAGTACTTC
CASSLAVGGGYEQYF
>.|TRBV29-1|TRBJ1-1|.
TGCAGCGTTCGGCCAATGACTGAAGCTTTCTTT
CSVRPMTEAFF
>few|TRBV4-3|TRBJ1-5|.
TGCGCCAGCAGCCTACGCAGGGATAGCAATCAGCCCCAGCATTTT
CASSLRRDSNQPQHF
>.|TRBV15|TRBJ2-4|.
TGTGCCACCAGGGAGATAGCGAAGGCCAAAAACATTCAGTACTTC
CATREIAKAKNIQYF
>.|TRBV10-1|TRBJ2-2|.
TGCGCCAGCAGGGACAGGAACACCGGGGAGCTGTTTTTT
CASRDRNTGELFF
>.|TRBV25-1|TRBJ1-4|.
TGTGCCAGCAGTTTAAGGGCGGAAAAACTGTTTTTT
CASSLRAEKLFF
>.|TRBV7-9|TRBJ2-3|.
TGTGCCAGCAGCCGGACAGCGATGGAGGATACGCAGTATTTT
CASSRTAMEDTQYF
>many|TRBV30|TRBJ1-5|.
TGTGCCTGGAGTGTTTGGGGGGGCAATCAGCCCCAGCATTTT
CAWSVWGGNQPQHF
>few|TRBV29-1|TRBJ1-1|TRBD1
TGCAGCGTCCCGGACAGGAAGAAAATGAACACTGAAGCTTTCTTT
CSVPDRKKMNTEAFF
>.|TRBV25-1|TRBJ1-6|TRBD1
TGTGCCAGCAGCCTCGGGACAGAAAATTCACCCCTCCACTTT
CASSLGTENSPLHF
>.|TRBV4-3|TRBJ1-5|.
TGCGCCAGCAGCCAAGAGGCGACAGCTAGCAATCAGCCCCAGCATTTT
CASSQEATASNQPQHF
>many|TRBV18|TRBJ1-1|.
TGTGCCAGCTCCCCGGGACAGAACACTGAAGCTTTCTTT
CASSPGQNTEAFF
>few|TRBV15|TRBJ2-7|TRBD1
TGTGCCACCAGCCTAGGACAGGGGCCCTACGAGCAGTACTTC
CATSLGQGPYEQYF
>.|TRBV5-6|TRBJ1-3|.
TGTGCCAGCAGCTTCGGAGGGGACACTTTCTCTGGAAACACCATATATTTT
CASSFGGDTFSGNTIYF
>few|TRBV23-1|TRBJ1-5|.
TGCGCCAGCAGTCAAATCGGGGGGCCGGGTCAGCCCCAGCATTTT
CASSQIGGPGQPQHF
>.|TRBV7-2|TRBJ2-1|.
TGTGCCAGCAGCTTAGAGGCAGGTTACTACAATGAGCAGTTCTTC
CASSLEAGYYNEQFF
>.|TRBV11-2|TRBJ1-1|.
TGTGCCAGCAGCGCCTCAGTAGGGGGGCTGGGAACTGAAGCTTTCTTT
CASSASVGGLGTEAFF
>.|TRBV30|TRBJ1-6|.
TGTGCCTGGAGTGCCCGACGGAGTTATAATTCACCCCTCCACTTT
CAWSARRSYNSPLHF
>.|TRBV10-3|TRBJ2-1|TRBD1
TGTGCCATCTCGGGCGGGGACAGGGGCTACAATGAGCAGTTCTTC
CAISGGDRGYNEQFF
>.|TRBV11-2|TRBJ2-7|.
TGTGCCAGCAGCTTAGAGGCAGGGTACGAGCAGTACTTC
CASSLEAGYEQYF
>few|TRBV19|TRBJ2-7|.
TGTGCCAGCACGGACCTAAACTACGAGCAGTACTTC
CASTDLNYEQYF